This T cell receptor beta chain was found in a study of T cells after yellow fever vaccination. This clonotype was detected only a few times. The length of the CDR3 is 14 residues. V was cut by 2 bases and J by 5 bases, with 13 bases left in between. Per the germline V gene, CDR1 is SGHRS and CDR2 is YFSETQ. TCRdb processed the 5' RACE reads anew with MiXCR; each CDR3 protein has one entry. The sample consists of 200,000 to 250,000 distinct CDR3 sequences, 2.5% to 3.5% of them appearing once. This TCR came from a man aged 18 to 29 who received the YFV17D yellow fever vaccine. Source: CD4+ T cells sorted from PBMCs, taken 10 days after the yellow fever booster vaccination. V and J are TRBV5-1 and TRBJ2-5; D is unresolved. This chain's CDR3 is CASSFTITTETQYF. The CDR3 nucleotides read TGCGCCAGCAGCTTCACCATTACTACGGAGACCCAGTACTTC.